This passage covers 9 T cell receptor beta chains from one sample sequenced in a study of blood T cell repertoires in COVID-19. Generated by immunoSEQ multiplex PCR, the TCRdb table keeps only in-frame clones and is missing some. The sample shows over 60,000 clones, around 90% of them seen only once. Sequencing used peripheral blood. The receptors here all came from a man aged 45-65 years with COVID-19, enrolled during active disease.

V and J are TRBV28 and TRBJ1-5, with a possible D match to TRBD1 (5 bases). Germline loops: CDR1 MDHEN, CDR2 SYDVKM. The CDR3 totals 17 residues. The ends were cut back, 2 bases at V and 0 bases at J, with 14 bases in the middle. The CDR3 is CASSLLRGSPSNQPQHF. As DNA, the CDR3 is TGTGCCAGCAGTTTACTACGGGGGAGTCCTAGCAATCAGCCCCAGCATTTT.

CDR3 bases: TGCAGTGCTAGTTCCGGGGGGATGAACACTGAAGCTTTCTTT. Encoded protein: CSASSGGMNTEAFF. V gene TRBV20-1 combines with J gene TRBJ1-1; TRBD1 is a possible D gene (5 bases). Trimming removed 3 bases from V and 0 bases from J, with 11 bases in between. Germline CDR1 DFQATT, CDR2 SNEGSKA (reference sequence). The CDR3 contains 14 residues.

The CDR3 reads CASSDWTKNTGELFF. CDR3 DNA: TGTGCCAGCAGTGACTGGACAAAGAACACCGGGGAGCTGTTTTTT. The chain combines TRBV25-1 with TRBJ2-2, with TRBD1 as a possible D gene (5 bases). The germline V gene has CDR1 MGHDK and CDR2 SYGVNS. CDR3 length equals 15 residues. Trimming pared 3 bases from V and 1 base from J, leaving 9 bases between.

The CDR3 sequence: CASSPPRLGPKNIQYF. Written as DNA, the CDR3 is TGTGCCAGCTCACCCCCGCGACTTGGCCCGAAAAACATTCAGTACTTC. J is TRBJ2-4 and V is TRBV18; D not resolved. The ends were cut back, 3 bases at V and 4 bases at J, with 16 bases in the middle. The CDR3 sequence is 16 residues long. Germline CDR1 is KGHSH and CDR2 is LQKENI.

The CDR3 DNA reads as TGTGCCAGCACGGTTAGGCGGGGCTCCTACAATGAGCAGTTCTTC. It encodes CASTVRRGSYNEQFF. This chain links TRBV28 with TRBJ2-1; TRBD2 is a possible D gene (6 bases). The germline CDR1 and CDR2 sequences are MDHEN and SYDVKM. This CDR3 spans 15 amino acids. V was cut by 7 bases and J by 0 bases, with 13 bases left in between.

The chain employs TRBV5-1 and TRBJ2-5; 12 bases are a match to TRBD1. Looked up from germline, CDR1 is SGHRS and CDR2 is YFSETQ. Trimming at V came to 3 bases and at J to 3 bases, leaving 6 bases not matched to a gene. CDR3 length: 16 residues. Here the CDR3 reads CASSSHGTGGEETQYF. Here the CDR3 DNA reads TGCGCCAGCAGCTCGCACGGGACAGGGGGCGAAGAGACCCAGTACTTC.

This clone was found a few times. The CDR3 spells CASTPQGGDTQYF. The DNA of the CDR3 is TGTGCCAGCACCCCACAAGGCGGAGATACGCAGTATTTT. V and J are TRBV6-5 and TRBJ2-3; D is ambiguous. CDR1 MNHEY and CDR2 SVGAGI come from the germline V gene. Between the trimmed V and J ends, which lost 7 bases and 5 bases, there was a span of 13 bases. CDR3 length: 13 residues.

The chain couples TRBV6-1 to TRBJ2-2; D not certain. Germline CDR1 is MNHNS and CDR2 is SASEGT. V shed 1 base and J shed 1 base, with 7 bases lying between them. The CDR3 covers 15 residues. The CDR3 spells CASSEDFLNTGELFF. The CDR3 region has the DNA TGTGCCAGCAGTGAAGATTTTCTGAACACCGGGGAGCTGTTTTTT.

This clone showed up just a few times. The chain links TRBV28 to TRBJ1-2; D is unresolved. This CDR3 comprises 12 residues. The V gene's germline CDR1 is MDHEN and CDR2 SYDVKM. V lost 5 bases and J lost 4, with 8 bases in between. CDR3 sequence reads: CASSPTSYGYTF. CDR3 sequence (DNA): TGTGCCAGCAGTCCTACTTCCTATGGCTACACCTTC.